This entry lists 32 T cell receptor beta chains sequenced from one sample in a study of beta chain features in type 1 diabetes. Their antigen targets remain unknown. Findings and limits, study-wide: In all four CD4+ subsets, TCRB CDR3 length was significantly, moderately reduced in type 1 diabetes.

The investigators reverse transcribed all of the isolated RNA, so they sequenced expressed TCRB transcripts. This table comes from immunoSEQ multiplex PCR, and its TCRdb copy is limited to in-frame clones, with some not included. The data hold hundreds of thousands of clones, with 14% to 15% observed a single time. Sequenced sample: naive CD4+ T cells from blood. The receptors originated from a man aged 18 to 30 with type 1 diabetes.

The chain's CDR3 is CASSSTGKLGNQPQHF. The DNA for the CDR3 is TGTGCCAGCAGCTCGACAGGGAAACTCGGCAATCAGCCCCAGCATTTT. This chain connects TRBV5-6 to TRBJ1-5, with TRBD1 identical over 7 bases. From germline, CDR1 is SGHDT and CDR2 YYEEEE. This CDR3 region has 16 residues. Trimming cost V 3 bases and J 2 bases; bases outside gene matches: 8.

The CDR3 protein is CASSSYPRGEQFF. As DNA, the CDR3 is TGTGCCAGCAGCTCCTACCCTCGGGGTGAGCAGTTCTTC. The chain combines TRBV27 with TRBJ2-1; weak D call: TRBD2 (5 bases). The CDR3 length is 13 residues. With 6 bases removed from V and 9 bases from J, the gap between germline ends came to 15 bases. CDR1 and CDR2 (germline): MNHEY, SMNVEV (reference sequence).

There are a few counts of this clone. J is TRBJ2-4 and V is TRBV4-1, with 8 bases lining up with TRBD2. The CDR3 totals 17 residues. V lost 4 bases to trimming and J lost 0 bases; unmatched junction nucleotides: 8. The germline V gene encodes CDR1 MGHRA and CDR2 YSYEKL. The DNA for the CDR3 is TGCGCCAGCAGCCCCGGACTAGCCCGAATAGCCAAAAACATTCAGTACTTC. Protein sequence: CASSPGLARIAKNIQYF.

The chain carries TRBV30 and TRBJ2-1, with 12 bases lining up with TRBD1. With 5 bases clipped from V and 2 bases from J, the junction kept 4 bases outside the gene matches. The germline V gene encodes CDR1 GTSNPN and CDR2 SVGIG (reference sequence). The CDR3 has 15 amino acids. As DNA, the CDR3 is TGTGCCTGGGCTCGGGACAGGGGGCCCTACAATGAGCAGTTCTTC. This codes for CAWARDRGPYNEQFF. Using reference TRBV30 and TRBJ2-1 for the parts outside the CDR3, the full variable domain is SQTIHQWPATLVQPVGSPLSLECTVEGTSNPNLYWYRQAAGRGLQLLFYSVGIGQISSEVPQNLSASRPQDRQFILSSKKLLLSDSGFYLCAWARDRGPYNEQFFGPGTRLTVL.

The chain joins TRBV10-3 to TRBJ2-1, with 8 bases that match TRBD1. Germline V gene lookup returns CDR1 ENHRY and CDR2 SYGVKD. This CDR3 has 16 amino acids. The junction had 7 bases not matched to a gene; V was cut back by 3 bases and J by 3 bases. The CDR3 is CAISDEQGVLYNEQFF. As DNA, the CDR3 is TGTGCCATCAGTGATGAACAGGGGGTGCTCTACAATGAGCAGTTCTTC.

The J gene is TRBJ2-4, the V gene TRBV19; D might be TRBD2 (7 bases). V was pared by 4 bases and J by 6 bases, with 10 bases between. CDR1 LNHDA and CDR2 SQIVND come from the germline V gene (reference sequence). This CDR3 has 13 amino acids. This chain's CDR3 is CASSTGGRNIQYF. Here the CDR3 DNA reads TGTGCCAGTAGTACCGGGGGGCGAAACATTCAGTACTTC.

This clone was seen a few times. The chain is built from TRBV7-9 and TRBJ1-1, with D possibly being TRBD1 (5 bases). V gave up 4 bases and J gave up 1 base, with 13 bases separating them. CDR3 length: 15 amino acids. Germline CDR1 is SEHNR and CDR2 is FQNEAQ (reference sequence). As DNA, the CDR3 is TGTGCCAGCAGCTCGGGCGACAGTCAGAACACTGAAGCTTTCTTT. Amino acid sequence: CASSSGDSQNTEAFF.

The DNA of the CDR3 is TGTGCCAGCAGACCCGAGGGACTAGCGGGAGGGACACCTCGCAATGAGCAGTTCTTC. The encoded protein is CASRPEGLAGGTPRNEQFF. V and J are TRBV6-4 and TRBJ2-1; 16 bases match TRBD2. The CDR3 totals 19 residues. Germline lookup yields CDR1 MRHNA and CDR2 SNTAGT. V lost 6 bases, J lost 6 bases, and 14 bases stayed unmatched.

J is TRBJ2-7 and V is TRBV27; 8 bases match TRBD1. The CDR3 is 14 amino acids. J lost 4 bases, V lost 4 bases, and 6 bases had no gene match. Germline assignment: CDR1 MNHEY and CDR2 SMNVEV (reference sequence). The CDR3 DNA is TGTGCCAGCAGTTCATTCCAGGGGGCGTACGAGCAGTACTTC. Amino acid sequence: CASSSFQGAYEQYF.

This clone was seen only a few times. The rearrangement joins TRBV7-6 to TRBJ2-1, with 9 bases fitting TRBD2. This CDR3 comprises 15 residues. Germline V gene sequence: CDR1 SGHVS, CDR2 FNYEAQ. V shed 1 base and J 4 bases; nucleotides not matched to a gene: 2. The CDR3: CASSLETSGYNEQFF. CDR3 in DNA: TGTGCCAGCAGCTTAGAGACTAGCGGTTACAATGAGCAGTTCTTC.

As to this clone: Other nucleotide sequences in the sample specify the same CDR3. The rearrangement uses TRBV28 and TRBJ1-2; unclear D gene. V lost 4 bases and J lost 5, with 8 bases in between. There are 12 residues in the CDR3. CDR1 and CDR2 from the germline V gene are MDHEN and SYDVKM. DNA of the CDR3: TGTGCCAGCAGTTCAGGCGGGTATGGCTACACCTTC. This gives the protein CASSSGGYGYTF.

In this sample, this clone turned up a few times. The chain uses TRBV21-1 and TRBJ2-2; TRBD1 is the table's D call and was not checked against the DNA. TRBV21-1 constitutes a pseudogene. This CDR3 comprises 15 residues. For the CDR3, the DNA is TGTGCCAGCAGCGCCCGGGACAGGTCAACCGGGGAGCTGTTTTTT. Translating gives CASSARDRSTGELFF.

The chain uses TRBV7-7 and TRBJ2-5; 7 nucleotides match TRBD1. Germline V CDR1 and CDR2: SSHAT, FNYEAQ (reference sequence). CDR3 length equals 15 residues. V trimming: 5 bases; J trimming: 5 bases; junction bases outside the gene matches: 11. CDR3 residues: CASSTRQGEGETQYF. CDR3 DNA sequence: TGTGCCAGCAGCACCAGACAGGGAGAGGGCGAGACCCAGTACTTC.

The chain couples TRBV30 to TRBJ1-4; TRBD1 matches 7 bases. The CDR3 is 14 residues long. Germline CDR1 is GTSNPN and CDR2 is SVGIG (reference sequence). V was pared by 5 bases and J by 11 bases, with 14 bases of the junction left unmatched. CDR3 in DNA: TGTGCCTGGGGCCCTGTGGCAGGGGGGTGGAAACTGTTTTTT. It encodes CAWGPVAGGWKLFF. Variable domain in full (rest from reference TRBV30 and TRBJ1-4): SQTIHQWPATLVQPVGSPLSLECTVEGTSNPNLYWYRQAAGRGLQLLFYSVGIGQISSEVPQNLSASRPQDRQFILSSKKLLLSDSGFYLCAWGPVAGGWKLFFGSGTQLSVL.

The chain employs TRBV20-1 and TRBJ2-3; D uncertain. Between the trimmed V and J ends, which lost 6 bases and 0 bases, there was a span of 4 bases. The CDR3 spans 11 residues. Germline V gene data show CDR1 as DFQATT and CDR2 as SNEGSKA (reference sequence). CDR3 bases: TGCAGTGCCCTTAGCACAGATACGCAGTATTTT. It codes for CSALSTDTQYF.

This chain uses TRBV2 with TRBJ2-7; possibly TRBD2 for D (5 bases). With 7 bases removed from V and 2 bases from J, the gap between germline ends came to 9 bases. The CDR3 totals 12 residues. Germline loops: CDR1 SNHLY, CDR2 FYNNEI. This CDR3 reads CASKGATYEQYF. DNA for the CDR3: TGTGCCAGCAAGGGAGCAACCTACGAGCAGTACTTC.

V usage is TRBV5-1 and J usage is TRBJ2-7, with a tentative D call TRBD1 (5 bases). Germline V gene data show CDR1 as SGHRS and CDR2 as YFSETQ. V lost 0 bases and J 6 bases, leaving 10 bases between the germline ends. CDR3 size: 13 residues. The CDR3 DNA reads TGCGCCAGCAGCTTGGCAGGGCTGGGCGAGCAGTACTTC. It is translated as CASSLAGLGEQYF. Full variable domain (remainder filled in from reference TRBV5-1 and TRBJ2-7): KAGVTQTPRYLIKTRGQQVTLSCSPISGHRSVSWYQQTPGQGLQFLFEYFSETQRNKGNFPGRFSGRQFSNSRSEMNVSTLELGDSALYLCASSLAGLGEQYFGPGTRLTVT.

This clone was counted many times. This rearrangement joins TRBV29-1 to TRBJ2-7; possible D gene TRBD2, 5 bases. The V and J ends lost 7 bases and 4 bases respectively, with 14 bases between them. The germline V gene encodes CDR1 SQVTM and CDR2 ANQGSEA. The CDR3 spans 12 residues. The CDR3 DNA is TGCAGCGCTCGCGGTCCGGGGTACGAGCAGTACTTC. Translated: CSARGPGYEQYF.

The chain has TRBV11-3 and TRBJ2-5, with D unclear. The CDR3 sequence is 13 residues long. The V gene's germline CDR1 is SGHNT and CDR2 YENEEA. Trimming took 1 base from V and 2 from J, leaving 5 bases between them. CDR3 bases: TGTGCCAGCAGCTTAGGCGGACAAGAGACCCAGTACTTC. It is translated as CASSLGGQETQYF.

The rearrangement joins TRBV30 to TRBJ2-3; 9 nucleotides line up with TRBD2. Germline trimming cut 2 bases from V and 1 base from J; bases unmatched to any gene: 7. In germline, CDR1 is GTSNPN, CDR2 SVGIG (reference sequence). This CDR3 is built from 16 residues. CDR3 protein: CAWSRGTSRGTDTQYF. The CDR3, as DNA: TGTGCCTGGAGTAGGGGGACTAGCAGAGGCACAGATACGCAGTATTTT.

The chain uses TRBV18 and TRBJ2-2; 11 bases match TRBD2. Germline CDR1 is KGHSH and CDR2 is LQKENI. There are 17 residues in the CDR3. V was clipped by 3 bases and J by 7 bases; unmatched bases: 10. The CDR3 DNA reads TGTGCCAGCTCACCGAGCACTAGCGGGAGTAATGTCGGGGAGCTGTTTTTT. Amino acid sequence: CASSPSTSGSNVGELFF.

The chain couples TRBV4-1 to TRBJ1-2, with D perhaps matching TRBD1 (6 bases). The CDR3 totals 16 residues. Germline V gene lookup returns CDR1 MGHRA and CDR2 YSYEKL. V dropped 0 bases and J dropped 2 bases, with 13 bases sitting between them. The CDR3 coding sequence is TGCGCCAGCAGCCAAGATTGGGGGCCCGTAAACTATGGCTACACCTTC. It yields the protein CASSQDWGPVNYGYTF.

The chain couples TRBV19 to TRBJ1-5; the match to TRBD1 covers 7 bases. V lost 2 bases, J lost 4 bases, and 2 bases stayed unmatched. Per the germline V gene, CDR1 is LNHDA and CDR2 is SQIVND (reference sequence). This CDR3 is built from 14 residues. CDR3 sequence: CASSIKTGNQPQHF. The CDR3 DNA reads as TGTGCCAGTAGTATAAAGACAGGGAATCAGCCCCAGCATTTT.

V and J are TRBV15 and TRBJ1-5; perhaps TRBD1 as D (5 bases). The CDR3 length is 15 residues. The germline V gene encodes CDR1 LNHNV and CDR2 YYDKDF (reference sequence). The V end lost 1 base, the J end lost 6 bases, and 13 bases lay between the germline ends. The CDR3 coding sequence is TGTGCCACCAGCAGAGCAGCAGGGTCGGGTCAGCCCCAGCATTTT. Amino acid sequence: CATSRAAGSGQPQHF.

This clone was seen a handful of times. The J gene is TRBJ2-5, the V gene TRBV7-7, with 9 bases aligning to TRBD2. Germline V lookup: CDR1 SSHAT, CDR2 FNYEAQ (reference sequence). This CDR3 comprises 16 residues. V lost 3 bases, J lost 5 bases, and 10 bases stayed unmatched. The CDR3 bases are TGTGCCAGCAGCTTGGGGTTAGCGGGGGTCCGGGAGACCCAGTACTTC. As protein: CASSLGLAGVRETQYF.

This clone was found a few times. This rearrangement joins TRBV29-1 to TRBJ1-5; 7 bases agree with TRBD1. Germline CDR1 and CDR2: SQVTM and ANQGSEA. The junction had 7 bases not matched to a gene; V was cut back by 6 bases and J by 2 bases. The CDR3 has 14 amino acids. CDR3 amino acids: CSVTTGLGNQPQHF. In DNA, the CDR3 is TGCAGCGTCACGACAGGGTTGGGCAATCAGCCCCAGCATTTT.

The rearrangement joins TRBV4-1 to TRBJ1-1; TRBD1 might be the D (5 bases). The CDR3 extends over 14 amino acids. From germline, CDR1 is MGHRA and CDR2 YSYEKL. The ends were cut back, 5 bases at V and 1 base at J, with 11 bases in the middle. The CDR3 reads CASSSTTGNTEAFF. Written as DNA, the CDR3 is TGCGCCAGCAGCTCCACAACAGGGAACACTGAAGCTTTCTTT.

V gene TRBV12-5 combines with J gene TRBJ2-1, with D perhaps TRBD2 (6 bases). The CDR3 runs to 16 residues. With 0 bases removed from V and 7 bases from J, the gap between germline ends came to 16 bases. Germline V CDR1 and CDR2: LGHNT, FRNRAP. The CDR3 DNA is TGTGCTAGTGGTTTGGTACTGGGGCGGGAAAGGAATGAGCAGTTCTTC. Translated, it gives CASGLVLGRERNEQFF. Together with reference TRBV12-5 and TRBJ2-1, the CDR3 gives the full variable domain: DARVTQTPRHKVTEMGQEVTMRCQPILGHNTVFWYRQTMMQGLELLAYFRNRAPLDDSGMPKDRFSAEMPDATLATLKIQPSEPRDSAVYFCASGLVLGRERNEQFFGPGTRLTVL.

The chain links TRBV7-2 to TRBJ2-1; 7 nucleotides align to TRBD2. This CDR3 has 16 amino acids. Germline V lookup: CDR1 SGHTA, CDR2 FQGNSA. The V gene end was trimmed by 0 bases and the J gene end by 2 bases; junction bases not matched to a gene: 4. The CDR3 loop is CASSLAVRGAYNEQFF. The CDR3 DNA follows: TGTGCCAGCAGCTTAGCGGTTCGGGGGGCCTACAATGAGCAGTTCTTC.

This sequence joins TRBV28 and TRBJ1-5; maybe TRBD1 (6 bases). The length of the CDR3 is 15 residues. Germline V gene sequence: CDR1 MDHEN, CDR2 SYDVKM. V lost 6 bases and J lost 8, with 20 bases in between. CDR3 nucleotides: TGTGCCAGCAGAACTCTCGACAGGCTAGCAAAGCCCCAGCATTTT. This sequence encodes CASRTLDRLAKPQHF.

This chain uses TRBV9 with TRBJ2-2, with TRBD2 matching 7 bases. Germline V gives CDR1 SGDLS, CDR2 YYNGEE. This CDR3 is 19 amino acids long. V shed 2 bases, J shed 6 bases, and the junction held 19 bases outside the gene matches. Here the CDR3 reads CASSVFPTPRRESSGELFF. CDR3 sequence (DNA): TGTGCCAGCAGCGTGTTCCCCACCCCCAGGCGGGAGAGTTCCGGGGAGCTGTTTTTT. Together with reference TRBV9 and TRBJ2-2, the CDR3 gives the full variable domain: DSGVTQTPKHLITATGQRVTLRCSPRSGDLSVYWYQQSLDQGLQFLIQYYNGEERAKGNILERFSAQQFPDLHSELNLSSLELGDSALYFCASSVFPTPRRESSGELFFGEGSRLTVL.

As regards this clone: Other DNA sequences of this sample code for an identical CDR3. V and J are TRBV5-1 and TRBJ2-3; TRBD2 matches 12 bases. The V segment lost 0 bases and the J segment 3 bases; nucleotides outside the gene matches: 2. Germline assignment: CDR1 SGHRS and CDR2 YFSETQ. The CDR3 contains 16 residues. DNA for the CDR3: TGCGCCAGCAGCTTGGCCGGACTAGCGGGAACAGATACGCAGTATTTT. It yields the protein CASSLAGLAGTDTQYF. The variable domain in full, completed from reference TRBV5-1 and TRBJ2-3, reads KAGVTQTPRYLIKTRGQQVTLSCSPISGHRSVSWYQQTPGQGLQFLFEYFSETQRNKGNFPGRFSGRQFSNSRSEMNVSTLELGDSALYLCASSLAGLAGTDTQYFGPGTRLTVL.